This record covers a single T cell receptor (beta chain). The sample comes from a study of blood T cell repertoires in COVID-19. Per the study methods: For nucleated cells, counts were estimated from reference gene primer amplification. TCRdb keeps only in-frame clones here, not all; method: immunoSEQ multiplex PCR. V and J calls and clone size are as listed in that table; D and trimming were resolved from the DNA. The sample has fewer than 500,000 clones; roughly 90% are singletons. The sample comprised PBMCs or T cells enriched from blood (not recorded which). This clonotype was obtained from a woman younger than 30 who had recovered from COVID-19.

The CDR3 coding sequence is TGCGCCAGCAGCCGTCTCCCAGGAGATACGCAGTATTTT. Encoded protein: CASSRLPGDTQYF. The chain carries TRBV4-1 and TRBJ2-3; no firm D call. The ends were cut back, 4 bases at V and 5 bases at J, with 10 bases in the middle. Per germline, CDR1 MGHRA and CDR2 YSYEKL. The CDR3 has 13 amino acids.